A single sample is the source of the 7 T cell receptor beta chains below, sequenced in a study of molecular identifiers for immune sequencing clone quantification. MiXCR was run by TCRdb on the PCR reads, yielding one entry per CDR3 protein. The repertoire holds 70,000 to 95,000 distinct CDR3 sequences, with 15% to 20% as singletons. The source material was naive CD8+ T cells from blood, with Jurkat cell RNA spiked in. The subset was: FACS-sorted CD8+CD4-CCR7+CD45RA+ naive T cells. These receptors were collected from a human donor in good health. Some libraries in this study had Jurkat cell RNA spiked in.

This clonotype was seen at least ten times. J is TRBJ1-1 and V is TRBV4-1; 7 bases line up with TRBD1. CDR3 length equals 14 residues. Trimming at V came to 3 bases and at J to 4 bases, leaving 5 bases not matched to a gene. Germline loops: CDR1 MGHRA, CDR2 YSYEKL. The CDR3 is CASSHLQGGTEAFF. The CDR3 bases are TGCGCCAGCAGCCATCTTCAGGGGGGCACTGAAGCTTTCTTT.

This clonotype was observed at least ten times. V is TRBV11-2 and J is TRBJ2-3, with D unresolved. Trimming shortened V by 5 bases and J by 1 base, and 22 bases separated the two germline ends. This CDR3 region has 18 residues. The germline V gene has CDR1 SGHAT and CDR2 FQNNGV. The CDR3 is CASSTYSIVIAGTDTQYF. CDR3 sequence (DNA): TGTGCCAGCAGCACCTACTCCATAGTAATAGCTGGCACAGATACGCAGTATTTT.

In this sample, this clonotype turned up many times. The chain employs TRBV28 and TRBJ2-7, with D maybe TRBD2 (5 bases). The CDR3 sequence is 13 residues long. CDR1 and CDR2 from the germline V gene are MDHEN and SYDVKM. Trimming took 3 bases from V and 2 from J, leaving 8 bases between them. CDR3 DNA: TGTGCCAGCAGTTTCCCTAGCCCCTACGAGCAGTACTTC. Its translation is CASSFPSPYEQYF.

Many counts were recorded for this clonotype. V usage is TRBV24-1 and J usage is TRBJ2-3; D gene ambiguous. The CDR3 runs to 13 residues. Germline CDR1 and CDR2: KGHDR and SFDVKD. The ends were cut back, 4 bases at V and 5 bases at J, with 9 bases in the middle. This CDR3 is CATSERGGDTQYF. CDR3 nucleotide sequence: TGTGCCACCAGTGAAAGAGGCGGAGATACGCAGTATTTT.

The CDR3 coding sequence is TGCAGTGCTAGGGGGTGGGAAAAACTGTTTTTT. Translating gives CSARGWEKLFF. The chain recombines TRBV20-1 with TRBJ1-4, with D uncertain. Deletions cut 3 bases from V and 8 bases from J, with 7 bases between. This CDR3 is 11 amino acids long. CDR1 is DFQATT and CDR2 is SNEGSKA in the germline V gene (reference sequence).

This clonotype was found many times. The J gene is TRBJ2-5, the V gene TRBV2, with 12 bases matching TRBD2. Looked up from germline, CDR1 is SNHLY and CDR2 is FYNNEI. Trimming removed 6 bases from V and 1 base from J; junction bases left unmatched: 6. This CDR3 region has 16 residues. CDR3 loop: CASRKTSGGIQETQYF. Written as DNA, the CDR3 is TGTGCCAGCAGGAAAACTAGCGGGGGGATCCAAGAGACCCAGTACTTC.

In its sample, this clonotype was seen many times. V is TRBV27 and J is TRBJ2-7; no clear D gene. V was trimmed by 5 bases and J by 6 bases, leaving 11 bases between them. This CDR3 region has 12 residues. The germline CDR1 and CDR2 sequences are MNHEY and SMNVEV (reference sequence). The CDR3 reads CASSPTWGEQYF. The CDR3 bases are TGTGCCAGCAGTCCCACATGGGGCGAGCAGTACTTC.